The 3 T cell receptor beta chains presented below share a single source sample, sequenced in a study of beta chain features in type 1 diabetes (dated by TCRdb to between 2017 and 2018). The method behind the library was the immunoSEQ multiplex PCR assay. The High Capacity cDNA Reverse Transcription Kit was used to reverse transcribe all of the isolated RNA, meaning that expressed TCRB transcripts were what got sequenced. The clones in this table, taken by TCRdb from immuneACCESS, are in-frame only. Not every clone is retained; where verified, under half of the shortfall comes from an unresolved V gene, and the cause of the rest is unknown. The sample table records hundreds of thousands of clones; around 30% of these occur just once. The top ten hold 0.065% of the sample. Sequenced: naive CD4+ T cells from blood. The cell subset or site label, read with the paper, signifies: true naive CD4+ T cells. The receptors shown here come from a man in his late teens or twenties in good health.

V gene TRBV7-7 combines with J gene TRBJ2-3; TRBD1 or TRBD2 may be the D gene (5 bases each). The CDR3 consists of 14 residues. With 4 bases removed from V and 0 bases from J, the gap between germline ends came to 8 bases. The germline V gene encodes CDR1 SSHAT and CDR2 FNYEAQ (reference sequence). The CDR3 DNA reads TGTGCCAGCAGCTGGGACGAGAGCACAGATACGCAGTATTTT. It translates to CASSWDESTDTQYF.

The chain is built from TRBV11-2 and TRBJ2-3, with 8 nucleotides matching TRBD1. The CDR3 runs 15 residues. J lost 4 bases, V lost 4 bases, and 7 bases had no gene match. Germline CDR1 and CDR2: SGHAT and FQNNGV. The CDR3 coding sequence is TGTGCCAGCAGCTCGGGACAGGCGGACGCAGATACGCAGTATTTT. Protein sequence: CASSSGQADADTQYF.

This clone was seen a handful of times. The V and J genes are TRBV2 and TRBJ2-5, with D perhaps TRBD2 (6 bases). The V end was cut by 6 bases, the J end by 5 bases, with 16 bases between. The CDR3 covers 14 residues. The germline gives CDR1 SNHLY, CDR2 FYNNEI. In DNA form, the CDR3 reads TGTGCCAGCAGACTAGAAAGCGGAGGGGAGACCCAGTACTTC. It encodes CASRLESGGETQYF.